This passage covers 23 T cell receptor beta chains from one sample sequenced in a study of T cell responses to AZD1222 COVID-19 vaccine. Data came from immunoSEQ multiplex PCR; TCRdb stores just in-frame clones and leaves some out. The data show over 85,000 clones, 80% to 95% seen once. The input for sequencing was peripheral blood, taken on day 0 of AZD1222 vaccination. Source of these receptors: an adult in good health.

The rearrangement joins TRBV3-1 (or the pseudogene TRBV3-2) to TRBJ2-2; TRBD1 agrees at 7 bases. This CDR3 is built from 17 residues. J gave up 2 bases and V 5 bases, and 11 bases lay outside the gene matches. The germline CDR1 and CDR2 sequences are LGHDT and YNNKEL (reference sequence). The CDR3 is CASSKRGLAINTGELFF. The CDR3, as DNA: TGTGCCAGCAGCAAAAGGGGGCTAGCAATTAACACCGGGGAGCTGTTTTTT.

The chain is built from TRBV19 and TRBJ1-5; weak D call: TRBD1 (6 bases). The germline CDR1 and CDR2 sequences are LNHDA and SQIVND (reference sequence). V was clipped by 6 bases and J by 5 bases, with 14 bases between them. This CDR3 is 14 amino acids long. The CDR3 loop reads CASSQGGDHQPQHF. In DNA, the CDR3 is TGTGCCAGTAGCCAAGGGGGAGATCATCAGCCCCAGCATTTT.

The chain joins TRBV19 to TRBJ1-6; 7 bases are a match to TRBD1. The V gene's germline CDR1 is LNHDA and CDR2 SQIVND (reference sequence). The CDR3 is 13 residues long. V lost 5 bases and J lost 7; bases outside the gene matches: 2. The CDR3 sequence is CASSAGQNSPLHF. CDR3 sequence (DNA): TGTGCCAGTAGTGCGGGACAGAATTCACCCCTCCACTTT. Based on the CDR3 plus reference TRBV19 and TRBJ1-6, the full variable domain is DGGITQSPKYLFRKEGQNVTLSCEQNLNHDAMYWYRQDPGQGLRLIYYSQIVNDFQKGDIAEGYSVSREKKESFPLTVTSAQKNPTAFYLCASSAGQNSPLHFGNGTRLTVT.

The chain joins TRBV2 to TRBJ1-1, with 9 positions matching TRBD1. CDR1 SNHLY and CDR2 FYNNEI come from the germline V gene. The CDR3 sequence is 13 residues long. The V segment lost 4 bases and the J segment 7 bases; nucleotides outside the gene matches: 4. CDR3 amino acids: CASSGTGAVEAFF. As DNA, the CDR3 is TGTGCCAGCAGTGGGACAGGGGCCGTTGAAGCTTTCTTT.

The V and J genes are TRBV11-2 and TRBJ1-1; TRBD1 might be the D (5 bases). Germline CDR1 is SGHAT and CDR2 is FQNNGV. The CDR3 is 15 amino acids. Trimming left V 3 bases short and J 11 bases short, with 22 bases between. Written as DNA, the CDR3 is TGTGCCAGCAGCTTGGCCGGGACCAAACTCGCGAGGGCTTTCTTT. It encodes CASSLAGTKLARAFF.

The chain carries TRBV9 and TRBJ2-1; D may correspond to TRBD1 or TRBD2 (6 bases each). The CDR3 runs to 14 residues. Trimming cost V 3 bases and J 5 bases, with 12 bases left between them. Germline-derived CDR1 and CDR2 are SGDLS and YYNGEE. The CDR3 nucleotides are TGTGCCAGCAGCGCGGGGGCCTACGACAATGAGCAGTTCTTC. It specifies CASSAGAYDNEQFF. The whole variable domain, remainder taken from reference TRBV9 and TRBJ2-1, is DSGVTQTPKHLITATGQRVTLRCSPRSGDLSVYWYQQSLDQGLQFLIQYYNGEERAKGNILERFSAQQFPDLHSELNLSSLELGDSALYFCASSAGAYDNEQFFGPGTRLTVL.

The chain employs TRBV18 and TRBJ1-6; D remains ambiguous. The ends were cut back, 0 bases at V and 10 bases at J, with 10 bases in the middle. Per germline, CDR1 KGHSH and CDR2 LQKENI. This CDR3 comprises 14 residues. The CDR3 here is CASSPPGRKSPLHF. Here the CDR3 DNA reads TGTGCCAGCTCACCACCGGGCCGTAAATCACCCCTCCACTTT.

Remarks on this clone: The junction departs from germline at one end; a sequencing error may be responsible. The CDR3 spells CASSLDSYNEQFF. Here the CDR3 DNA reads TGTGCCAGTAGTCTAGACAGTTACAATGAGCAGTTCTTC. The chain uses TRBV19 and TRBJ2-1; D is perhaps TRBD1 (5 bases). The germline gives CDR1 LNHDA, CDR2 SQIVND (reference sequence). The length of the CDR3 is 13 residues.

This clone was detected only once. J is TRBJ2-2 and V is TRBV7-9; a possible D gene is TRBD2 (6 bases). The germline V gene has CDR1 SEHNR and CDR2 FQNEAQ (reference sequence). V lost 5 bases to trimming and J lost 1 base, with 11 bases between them. This CDR3 is built from 15 residues. This chain's CDR3 is CASSGGVGNTGELFF. Here the CDR3 DNA reads TGTGCCAGCAGCGGCGGGGTAGGGAACACCGGGGAGCTGTTTTTT.

The chain joins TRBV28 to TRBJ2-2; D gene ambiguous. Germline-derived CDR1 and CDR2 are MDHEN and SYDVKM. The CDR3 is 14 residues long. Trimming removed 4 bases from V and 5 bases from J, with 11 bases in between. In DNA, the CDR3 is TGTGCCAGCAGTTATGGCCCCCCAACCGGGGAGCTGTTTTTT. It yields the protein CASSYGPPTGELFF.

Turning to this clone: Distinct nucleotide sequences in the sample also encode this CDR3. The chain couples TRBV28 to TRBJ1-3; no reliable D call. The CDR3 has 12 amino acids. V was clipped by 5 bases and J by 4 bases, with 6 bases between them. CDR1 and CDR2 from the germline V gene are MDHEN and SYDVKM. The CDR3 reads CASSPPGNTIYF. The CDR3 region has the DNA TGTGCCAGCAGTCCCCCAGGAAACACCATATATTTT.

V usage is TRBV11-2 and J usage is TRBJ1-2; D is uncertain. Germline CDR1 reads SGHAT; CDR2 reads FQNNGV. Between the trimmed V and J ends, which lost 1 base and 3 bases, there was a span of 9 bases. This CDR3 has 14 residues. CDR3: CASSLAPGDYGYTF. The CDR3 bases are TGTGCCAGCAGCTTAGCCCCCGGAGACTATGGCTACACCTTC.

The chain couples TRBV7-6 to TRBJ1-6; the D is unclear. CDR3 size: 15 residues. V dropped 3 bases and J dropped 4 bases, with 10 bases sitting between them. Germline assignment: CDR1 SGHVS and CDR2 FNYEAQ. The CDR3: CASSLQEVYNSPLHF. The CDR3 DNA reads TGTGCCAGCAGCTTGCAGGAGGTGTATAATTCACCCCTCCACTTT.

This clone was seen more than once but under ten times. V is TRBV3-1 (or the pseudogene TRBV3-2) and J is TRBJ1-1; TRBD1 matches at 7 bases. V shed 1 base, J shed 7 bases, and the junction held 6 bases outside the gene matches. Germline CDR1 reads LGHDT; CDR2 reads YNNKEL (reference sequence). The CDR3 has 14 residues. CDR3 coding DNA: TGTGCCAGCAGCCAAGGTCGACAGGGACTTGAAGCTTTCTTT. Its protein product is CASSQGRQGLEAFF.

The chain employs TRBV7-9 and TRBJ1-4; perhaps TRBD1 as D (6 bases). CDR1 is SEHNR and CDR2 is FQNEAQ in the germline V gene (reference sequence). The CDR3 runs to 17 residues. The germline V and J ends were trimmed by 3 bases and 5 bases, with 19 bases remaining between them. The CDR3 loop is CASSLDGITGKNEKLFF. The DNA for the CDR3 is TGTGCCAGCAGCTTGGATGGGATAACAGGGAAGAATGAAAAACTGTTTTTT.

CDR3: CSVVSGDHGYTF. CDR3 DNA sequence: TGCAGCGTTGTATCGGGGGACCATGGCTACACCTTC. This chain links TRBV29-1 with TRBJ1-2, with D possibly TRBD1 on 5 matching bases. The CDR3 is 12 residues long. Germline CDR1 and CDR2: SQVTM and ANQGSEA. V lost 4 bases and J lost 6, with 12 bases in between.

The rearrangement joins TRBV6-5 to TRBJ2-7; 9 bases align to TRBD1. Germline V gives CDR1 MNHEY, CDR2 SVGAGI. The V and J ends lost 6 bases and 0 bases, in that order; junction bases with no gene match: 6. This CDR3 has 15 amino acids. In DNA, the CDR3 is TGTGCCAGCAGGGAGGGACAGGGTCCCTCCTACGAGCAGTACTTC. Amino acid sequence: CASREGQGPSYEQYF.

The rearrangement links TRBV6-5 to TRBJ2-1, with TRBD2 identical over 9 bases. Per the germline V gene, CDR1 is MNHEY and CDR2 is SVGAGI. This CDR3 comprises 14 residues. The ends lost 0 bases at V and 9 bases at J; junction bases unmatched: 3. CDR3 sequence reads: CASSYSAGGGEQFF. In nucleotides, the CDR3 is TGTGCCAGCAGTTACTCAGCGGGGGGAGGTGAGCAGTTCTTC.

The V call is TRBV9, the J call TRBJ1-2, with TRBD1 matching over 7 bases. V was pared by 3 bases and J by 6 bases, with 2 bases of the junction left unmatched. The germline gives CDR1 SGDLS, CDR2 YYNGEE. This CDR3 has 12 amino acids. CDR3 region: CASSATGDGYTF. The CDR3 bases are TGTGCCAGCAGCGCAACAGGGGATGGCTACACCTTC.

J is TRBJ2-1 and V is TRBV11-3; TRBD2 matches at 14 bases. Germline V gene sequence: CDR1 SGHNT, CDR2 YENEEA. The CDR3 consists of 15 residues. V lost 6 bases to trimming and J lost 8 bases; unmatched junction nucleotides: 6. CDR3 bases: TGTGCCAGCAGTCCCCAGGGACTAGCGGGGGATGAGCAGTTCTTC. This translates into CASSPQGLAGDEQFF. Full variable domain (outside the CDR3, taken from reference TRBV11-3 and TRBJ2-1): EAGVVQSPRYKIIEKKQPVAFWCNPISGHNTLYWYLQNLGQGPELLIRYENEEAVDDSQLPKDRFSAERLKGVDSTLKIQPAELGDSAVYLCASSPQGLAGDEQFFGPGTRLTVL.

This clone is a singleton in its sample. The V call is TRBV5-5, the J call TRBJ2-2; TRBD2 matches at 11 bases. V lost 4 bases, J lost 4 bases, and 12 bases stayed unmatched. Looked up from germline, CDR1 is SGHKS and CDR2 is YYEKEE (reference sequence). The CDR3 covers 18 residues. CDR3 loop: CASSTLGLAGGFTGELFF. The CDR3 bases are TGTGCCAGCAGCACCCTCGGGCTAGCGGGGGGTTTCACCGGGGAGCTGTTTTTT.

The chain joins TRBV18 to TRBJ2-3, with 12 nucleotides matching TRBD2. Germline V CDR1 and CDR2: KGHSH, LQKENI. The CDR3 has 17 amino acids. Losses at the gene ends were 2 bases for V and 2 bases for J; bases not matched to a gene: 5. CDR3 DNA: TGTGCCAGCTCACCAAGACTAGCGGGGGTGATCACAGATACGCAGTATTTT. It yields the protein CASSPRLAGVITDTQYF. Drawing the rest from reference TRBV18 and TRBJ2-3, the complete variable domain is NAGVMQNPRHLVRRRGQEARLRCSPMKGHSHVYWYRQLPEEGLKFMVYLQKENIIDESGMPKERFSAEFPKEGPSILRIQQVVRGDSAAYFCASSPRLAGVITDTQYFGPGTRLTVL.

V and J are TRBV5-1 and TRBJ1-6, with 7 bases matching TRBD1. Germline V gene sequence: CDR1 SGHRS, CDR2 YFSETQ. Trimming removed 0 bases from V and 7 bases from J; junction bases left unmatched: 4. The CDR3 is made up of 15 amino acids. The CDR3 loop is CASSLEQGENSPLHF. DNA for the CDR3: TGCGCCAGCAGCTTGGAGCAGGGGGAAAATTCACCCCTCCACTTT.